The 28 T cell receptor beta chains below were found in one sample sequenced in a study of molecular identifiers for immune sequencing clone quantification. TCRdb independently ran MiXCR on the PCR reads; one entry per CDR3 protein. This table holds over 300,000 distinct CDR3 sequences, 24% found once. The sequencing sample was made of naive CD8+ T cells from blood, with Jurkat cell RNA spiked in. The subset here: FACS-sorted CD8+CD4-CCR7+CD45RA+ naive T cells. The receptors shown here come from a human donor in good health. Some libraries in this study had Jurkat cell RNA spiked in.

A remark on this clonotype: Mismatch with germline at one junction end may stem from a read error. The rearrangement links TRBV5-6 to TRBJ2-7; perhaps TRBD2 as D (5 bases). Germline CDR1 and CDR2: SGHDT and YYEEEE. This CDR3 is built from 13 residues. In nucleotides, the CDR3 is TGTACCAGCAGCCCGGGGATGTCCTACGAGCAGCACTTC. It codes for CTSSPGMSYEQHF.

The rearrangement uses TRBV4-3 and TRBJ2-3; 13 bases are shared with TRBD2. CDR1 and CDR2 from the germline V gene are LGHNA and YSLEER. Trimming removed 4 bases from V and 1 base from J; junction bases left unmatched: 8. The CDR3 is 18 residues long. The CDR3 DNA sequence: TGCGCCAGCAGCCCTCGGACTAGCGGGAGTAGGGGCACAGATACGCAGTATTTT. Translating gives CASSPRTSGSRGTDTQYF.

The chain uses TRBV28 and TRBJ2-7; 8 bases fit TRBD1. The V segment lost 5 bases and the J segment 4 bases; nucleotides outside the gene matches: 10. Looked up from germline, CDR1 is MDHEN and CDR2 is SYDVKM. This CDR3 has 15 residues. The DNA for the CDR3 is TGTGCCAGCAGTCTCCCTCGGACAGGGAGGTACGAGCAGTACTTC. This gives the protein CASSLPRTGRYEQYF.

This clonotype was picked up many times. The V gene is TRBV28, the J gene TRBJ1-1; D not resolved. This CDR3 is 14 amino acids long. Germline V gene data show CDR1 as MDHEN and CDR2 as SYDVKM. Deletions cut 1 base from V and 5 bases from J, with 11 bases between. Written as DNA, the CDR3 is TGTGCCAGCAGTTTATCTGGGTACGGAACTGAAGCTTTCTTT. As protein: CASSLSGYGTEAFF. Supplemented by reference TRBV28 and TRBJ1-1, the full variable domain reads DVKVTQSSRYLVKRTGEKVFLECVQDMDHENMFWYRQDPGLGLRLIYFSYDVKMKEKGDIPEGYSVSREKKERFSLILESASTNQTSMYLCASSLSGYGTEAFFGQGTRLTVV.

V usage is TRBV29-1 and J usage is TRBJ1-4; no firm D call. Deletions cut 4 bases from V and 8 bases from J, with 17 bases between. The germline gives CDR1 SQVTM, CDR2 ANQGSEA. The CDR3 spans 14 residues. CDR3 coding DNA: TGCAGCGTTGGAGGGAGGGCAGGTCAGGAAAAACTGTTTTTT. This gives the protein CSVGGRAGQEKLFF. Supplemented by reference TRBV29-1 and TRBJ1-4, the full variable domain reads SAVISQKPSRDICQRGTSLTIQCQVDSQVTMMFWYRQQPGQSLTLIATANQGSEATYESGFVIDKFPISRPNLTFSTLTVSNMSPEDSSIYLCSVGGRAGQEKLFFGSGTQLSVL.

Notes on this clonotype: At one of its ends the junction is not consistent with the germline gene, which may arise from a read error. This rearrangement joins TRBV19 to TRBJ2-2; D possibly corresponds to TRBD1 (6 bases). CDR3 length: 14 amino acids. The germline gives CDR1 LNHDA, CDR2 SQIVND (reference sequence). The CDR3 reads CASTEQGWSGEPFF. CDR3 bases: TGTGCCAGTACGGAACAGGGTTGGTCCGGGGAGCCGTTTTTT.

In regard to this clonotype: A much larger clone is a single base away; this may be a read error. The CDR3 does not end in the conserved phenylalanine or tryptophan, so this is likely a read error. This sequence joins TRBV4-3 and TRBJ2-7; weak D call: TRBD2 (8 bases). Trimming removed 1 base at V and 5 bases at J, with 18 bases between. The CDR3 is 16 amino acids. Germline-derived CDR1 and CDR2 are LGHNA and YSLEER. The CDR3 sequence is CASSQGQGLGGDEQYL. CDR3 DNA sequence: TGCGCCAGCAGCCAAGGACAGGGACTAGGAGGCGACGAGCAGTACCTC.

This clonotype occurred a few times. J is TRBJ2-1 and V is TRBV20-1, with 8 positions matching TRBD2. V shed 0 bases and J 5 bases; nucleotides not matched to a gene: 9. Germline V gives CDR1 DFQATT, CDR2 SNEGSKA (reference sequence). The CDR3 is 16 amino acids. CDR3 protein: CSARDSTGGFNNEQFF. CDR3 nucleotides: TGCAGTGCTAGAGATTCGACGGGGGGGTTTAACAATGAGCAGTTCTTC.

The rearrangement links TRBV29-1 to TRBJ2-3; D is undetermined. The V gene lost 4 bases and the J gene lost 3 bases, with 5 bases spanning the gap. Germline CDR1 SQVTM, CDR2 ANQGSEA. The CDR3 runs 11 residues. The CDR3 coding sequence is TGCAGCGTTGCCTATACAGATACGCAGTATTTT. Protein sequence: CSVAYTDTQYF.

This clonotype was counted many times. CDR3 in DNA: TGTGCCAGCAGCCCTAGCGCTTCCTACAATGAGCAGTTCTTC. Translating gives CASSPSASYNEQFF. The chain joins TRBV7-3 to TRBJ2-1; possibly TRBD2 for D (6 bases). This CDR3 spans 14 amino acids. CDR1 and CDR2 (germline): SGHTA, FQGTGA. The germline V and J ends were trimmed by 5 bases and 1 base, with 9 bases remaining between them.

In regard to this clonotype: A junction boundary mismatches the germline segment, possibly from a read error. The rearrangement links TRBV25-1 to TRBJ1-3, with 9 positions matching TRBD1. Germline V gene sequence: CDR1 MGHDK, CDR2 SYGVNS. The CDR3 contains 16 residues. CDR3 DNA: TGTGCCAGCAGTGAGAGGGACAGGGTTTTTGGAAACGCCATATATTTT. Its protein product is CASSERDRVFGNAIYF.

A note on this clonotype: Since no conserved phenylalanine or tryptophan closes the CDR3, a read error is the likely cause. The V call is TRBV9, the J call TRBJ2-5; a weak D match, TRBD2 (6 bases). Germline lookup yields CDR1 SGDLS and CDR2 YYNGEE. V lost 0 bases and J lost 5, with 14 bases in between. There are 15 residues in the CDR3. The CDR3, as DNA: TGTGCCAGCAGCGTAGATCAGAACAGCGGGGAGACCCAGTACTTA. Residues: CASSVDQNSGETQYL.

The chain carries TRBV7-9 and TRBJ2-3; 15 positions agree with TRBD2. Germline V CDR1 and CDR2: SEHNR, FQNEAQ (reference sequence). This CDR3 has 20 residues. V gave up 5 bases and J gave up 2 bases; unmatched junction bases: 14. The CDR3 reads CASSRDPGTSGGLLTDTQYF. CDR3 sequence (DNA): TGTGCCAGCAGCCGCGATCCAGGGACTAGCGGGGGGTTACTCACAGATACGCAGTATTTT. The full variable domain, completed using reference TRBV7-9 and TRBJ2-3, is DTGVSQNPRHKITKRGQNVTFRCDPISEHNRLYWYRQTLGQGPEFLTYFQNEAQLEKSRLLSDRFSAERPKGSFSTLEIQRTEQGDSAMYLCASSRDPGTSGGLLTDTQYFGPGTRLTVL.

This clonotype was found a few times. One junction end disagrees with the germline gene, perhaps due to a read error. The chain recombines TRBV28 with TRBJ2-3, with TRBD1 identical over 7 bases. The length of the CDR3 is 18 residues. From germline, CDR1 is MDHEN and CDR2 SYDVKM. CDR3 sequence reads: CASSLQRLTGKSTDTQYF. CDR3 nucleotides: TGTGCCAGTAGTTTACAACGGCTGACAGGGAAAAGCACAGATACGCAGTATTTT.

CDR3 protein: CASSLASMGNQPQHF. The CDR3 DNA reads as TGTGCCAGCAGCTTAGCATCAATGGGCAATCAGCCCCAGCATTTT. The J gene is TRBJ1-5, the V gene TRBV7-2; D remains unclear. Trimming cost V 0 bases and J 2 bases, with 8 bases left between them. Per germline, CDR1 SGHTA and CDR2 FQGNSA. The CDR3 spans 15 residues.

Of note for this clonotype: Just one base apart from a much larger clone, this may be a read error. The chain is built from TRBV7-9 and TRBJ2-3; 14 bases map to TRBD2. Germline loops: CDR1 SEHNR, CDR2 FQNEAQ (reference sequence). V was pared by 4 bases and J by 4 bases, with 7 bases of the junction left unmatched. CDR3 length: 17 amino acids. In nucleotides, the CDR3 is TGTGCCAGCAGCTACGGGACTAGCGGGAGTCGGGCAGATACGCAGTATTTT. It translates to CASSYGTSGSRADTQYF.

This clonotype was observed a few times. The genes are TRBV24-1 and TRBJ2-5, with D uncertain. Trimming removed 3 bases from V and 4 bases from J, with 5 bases in between. CDR1 and CDR2 (germline): KGHDR, SFDVKD. The CDR3 has 12 residues. The CDR3 nucleotides read TGTGCCACCAGTGATATCGGAGAGACCCAGTACTTC. This gives the protein CATSDIGETQYF.

Comments on this clonotype: Compared with germline, one end of the junction differs, possibly owing to a read error. V usage is TRBV5-1 and J usage is TRBJ2-7; D is ambiguous. Per germline, CDR1 SGHRS and CDR2 YFSETQ. The CDR3 contains 14 residues. The CDR3 sequence is CASGLGHPNYEQYF. The CDR3 bases are TGCGCCAGCGGCTTGGGTCACCCGAACTACGAGCAGTACTTC.

V gene TRBV3-1 combines with J gene TRBJ1-1; D not certain. The CDR3 is 14 residues long. Trimming took 1 base from V and 1 from J, leaving 7 bases between them. Germline V gene sequence: CDR1 LGHDT, CDR2 YNNKEL (reference sequence). The CDR3 coding sequence is TGTGCCAGCAGCCAAGTGGGAAGGAACACTGAAGCTTTCTTT. Amino acids: CASSQVGRNTEAFF. The full variable domain, in which reference TRBV3-1 and TRBJ1-1 provide the parts outside the CDR3, is DTAVSQTPKYLVTQMGNDKSIKCEQNLGHDTMYWYKQDSKKFLKIMFSYNNKELIINETVPNRFSPKSPDKAHLNLHINSLELGDSAVYFCASSQVGRNTEAFFGQGTRLTVV.

In its sample, this clonotype was seen once. The V and J genes are TRBV6-1 and TRBJ2-1; TRBD1 might be the D (6 bases). V shed 6 bases and J shed 0 bases, with 15 bases lying between them. Germline V CDR1 and CDR2: MNHNS, SASEGT. This CDR3 is built from 16 residues. CDR3: CASSPTGQRSYNEQFF. DNA for the CDR3: TGTGCCAGCAGCCCAACAGGGCAGCGCTCCTACAATGAGCAGTTCTTC.

This clonotype was counted a few times. CDR3 DNA: TGCAGTGCTAGAAAGGGACAGCTGTCACCCTACAATGAGCAGTTCTTC. Its protein product is CSARKGQLSPYNEQFF. This chain connects TRBV20-1 to TRBJ2-1, with TRBD1 matching 7 bases. With V trimmed by 2 bases and J by 2 bases, 9 bases remained unmatched. Germline V CDR1 and CDR2: DFQATT, SNEGSKA (reference sequence). The CDR3 covers 16 residues.

This clonotype was observed a few times. This chain links TRBV10-2 with TRBJ2-2; D tentatively reads TRBD1 or TRBD2 (5 bases each). The CDR3 contains 14 residues. The germline CDR1 and CDR2 sequences are WSHSY and SAAADI. Between the trimmed V and J ends, which lost 0 bases and 4 bases, there was a span of 6 bases. This chain's CDR3 is CASSESGGTGELFF. The CDR3 DNA follows: TGCGCCAGCAGTGAGTCTGGGGGCACCGGGGAGCTGTTTTTT.

This clonotype was detected only a few times. The chain has TRBV7-6 and TRBJ1-2; unclear D gene. CDR1 SGHVS and CDR2 FNYEAQ come from the germline V gene. Between the trimmed V and J ends, which lost 5 bases and 1 base, there was a span of 11 bases. The CDR3 extends over 14 amino acids. The CDR3 loop reads CASSGQANNYGYTF. The CDR3 bases are TGTGCCAGCAGCGGCCAGGCCAATAACTATGGCTACACCTTC.

Only a few counts were recorded for this clonotype. The chain is built from TRBV20-1 and TRBJ2-7; possible D gene TRBD1, 5 bases. V was shortened by 3 bases and J by 2 bases, with 14 bases between the two germline ends. This CDR3 is built from 14 residues. Per the germline V gene, CDR1 is DFQATT and CDR2 is SNEGSKA (reference sequence). The CDR3 nucleotides are TGCAGTGCTAGCGAGAAGGGGCGACCCTACGAGCAGTACTTC. This sequence encodes CSASEKGRPYEQYF.

Regarding this clonotype: The conserved phenylalanine or tryptophan normally closing the CDR3 is absent here, so this likely arose from a read error. The chain recombines TRBV29-1 with TRBJ1-1; perhaps TRBD1 as D (5 bases). CDR1 is SQVTM, CDR2 ANQGSEA, per germline. Trimming took 1 base from V and 7 from J, leaving 10 bases between them. The CDR3 length is 12 residues. Written as DNA, the CDR3 is TGCAGCGTTGAAGCAGGACAAAGTGAAGCTTTCTCT. Encoded protein: CSVEAGQSEAFS.

With respect to this clonotype: Being one base from a much bigger clone, this may be a read error. DNA of the CDR3: TGTGCCAGCTTTCCCACTGAAACTTTCTTT. As protein: CASFPTETFF. The chain joins TRBV7-9 to TRBJ1-1; D gene unclear. The CDR3 has 10 amino acids. Germline CDR1 is SEHNR and CDR2 is FQNEAQ (reference sequence).

About this clonotype itself: Given a much more abundant clone one base away, this may be a read error. The CDR3 DNA reads as TGCAGCGTTGGGACTAGCGGACCCACAGATACGCAGTATTTT. Translating it yields CSVGTSGPTDTQYF. The rearrangement joins TRBV29-1 to TRBJ2-3; the match to TRBD2 covers 10 bases. J was trimmed by 2 bases and V by 4 bases; bases with no gene match: 3. The CDR3 totals 14 residues. Germline V gene data show CDR1 as SQVTM and CDR2 as ANQGSEA.

This clonotype was observed a few times. The rearrangement uses TRBV4-3 and TRBJ2-5, with 8 bases that match TRBD2. The CDR3 has 15 residues. Germline CDR1 LGHNA, CDR2 YSLEER. The V and J ends lost 0 bases and 2 bases, in that order; junction bases with no gene match: 2. The CDR3 reads CASSQEVAGQETQYF. The CDR3 DNA is TGCGCCAGCAGCCAAGAAGTAGCGGGGCAAGAGACCCAGTACTTC.